The clone carrying this T cell receptor (beta chain) was observed at least ten times. The data derive from a study of T cells in Graves' hyperthyroidism and ophthalmopathy. Using RNA transcripts as the source, TCR beta CDR3 regions were amplified. A first-round RT-PCR of the TCR CDR3 used the HTBI primer set. MiXCR was run by TCRdb on the multiplex PCR reads, yielding one entry per CDR3 protein. The sample carries hundreds of thousands of distinct CDR3 sequences, about 15% recorded once. This sequence originates from a woman aged 40 to 50 with Graves' ophthalmopathy. The sequencing input was blood.

The CDR3: CASSPGTESGYTF. The CDR3 DNA is TGTGCCAGCAGTCCCGGGACAGAGAGTGGCTACACCTTC. The rearrangement uses TRBV2 and TRBJ1-2; 7 bases line up with TRBD1. V shed 5 bases and J 7 bases; nucleotides not matched to a gene: 7. CDR1 SNHLY and CDR2 FYNNEI come from the germline V gene. The CDR3 contains 13 residues.